Below, 3 T cell receptor beta chains from the same sample are listed, as sequenced in a study of cytomegalovirus exposure and HLA in healthy donors. PCR employed 60 Vbeta and 13 Jbeta primers. TCRdb's copy holds only in-frame clones and misses some; the assay was immunoSEQ multiplex PCR. The sample records about 190,000 clones, 81% being singletons. The sequenced sample consisted of PBMCs. These receptors were taken from a man over 45 in good health and CMV-seronegative.

The genes are TRBV12-1 and TRBJ2-1; the table's D call, TRBD2, was not checked against the DNA. TRBV12-1 is described as a pseudogene. CDR3 length: 8 residues. The CDR3 protein is CASNRGFF. CDR3 DNA: TGTGCCAGCAACCGCGGGTTCTTC.

This chain links TRBV30 with TRBJ2-7; tentatively, D is TRBD2 (8 bases). The CDR3 has 15 residues. Germline V gene data show CDR1 as GTSNPN and CDR2 as SVGIG (reference sequence). Trimming cost V 7 bases and J 5 bases, with 24 bases left between them. The CDR3 spells CALAREGGGINEQYF. The CDR3 region has the DNA TGTGCCTTGGCCCGGGAGGGAGGGGGCATCAACGAGCAGTACTTC.

V is TRBV18 and J is TRBJ1-6; possible D gene TRBD1, 6 bases. V was trimmed by 3 bases and J by 10 bases, leaving 13 bases between them. Germline CDR1 is KGHSH and CDR2 is LQKENI. This CDR3 is 14 amino acids long. This CDR3 is CASSPGAGESPLHF. The CDR3, as DNA: TGTGCCAGCTCACCGGGGGCCGGGGAATCACCCCTCCACTTT.